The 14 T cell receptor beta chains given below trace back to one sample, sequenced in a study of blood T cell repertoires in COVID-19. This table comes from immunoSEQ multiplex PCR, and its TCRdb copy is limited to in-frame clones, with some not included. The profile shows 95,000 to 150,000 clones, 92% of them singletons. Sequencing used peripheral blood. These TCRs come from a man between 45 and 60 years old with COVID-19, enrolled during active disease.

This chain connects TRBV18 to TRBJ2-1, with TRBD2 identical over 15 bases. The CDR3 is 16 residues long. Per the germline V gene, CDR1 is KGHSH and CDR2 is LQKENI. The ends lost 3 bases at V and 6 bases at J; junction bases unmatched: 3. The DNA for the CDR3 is TGTGCCAGCTCACCTTGGACTAGCGGGAGGGTCAATGAGCAGTTCTTC. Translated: CASSPWTSGRVNEQFF.

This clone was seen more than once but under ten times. The CDR3 sequence is CASSFYSGSSYEQYF. The CDR3 DNA reads TGTGCCAGCAGTTTTTATTCCGGGAGCTCCTACGAGCAGTACTTC. This chain links TRBV28 with TRBJ2-7, with D possibly matching TRBD2 (6 bases). The CDR3 runs to 15 residues. Trimming cost V 3 bases and J 0 bases, with 12 bases left between them. Germline V lookup: CDR1 MDHEN, CDR2 SYDVKM.

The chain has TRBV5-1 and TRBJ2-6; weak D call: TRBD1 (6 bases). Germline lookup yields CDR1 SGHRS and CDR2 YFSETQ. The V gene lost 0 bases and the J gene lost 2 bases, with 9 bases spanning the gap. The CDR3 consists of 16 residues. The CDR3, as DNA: TGCGCCAGCAGCTTGGGCTCAGGGGCTGGGGCCAACGTCCTGACTTTC. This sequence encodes CASSLGSGAGANVLTF. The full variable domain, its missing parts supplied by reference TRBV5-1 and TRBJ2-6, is KAGVTQTPRYLIKTRGQQVTLSCSPISGHRSVSWYQQTPGQGLQFLFEYFSETQRNKGNFPGRFSGRQFSNSRSEMNVSTLELGDSALYLCASSLGSGAGANVLTFGAGSRLTVL.

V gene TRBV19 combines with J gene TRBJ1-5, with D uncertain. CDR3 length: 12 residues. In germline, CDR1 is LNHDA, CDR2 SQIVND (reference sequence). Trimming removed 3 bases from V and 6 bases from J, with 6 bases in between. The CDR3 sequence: CASSMVSQPQHF. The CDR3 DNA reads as TGTGCCAGTAGTATGGTGAGTCAGCCCCAGCATTTT.

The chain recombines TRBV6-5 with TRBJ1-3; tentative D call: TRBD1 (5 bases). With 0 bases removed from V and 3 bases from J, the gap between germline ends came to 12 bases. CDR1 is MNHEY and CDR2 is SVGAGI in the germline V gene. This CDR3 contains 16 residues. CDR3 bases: TGTGCCAGCAGTTACTCGGCGGGGCAAGGTGGAAACACCATATATTTT. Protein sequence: CASSYSAGQGGNTIYF.

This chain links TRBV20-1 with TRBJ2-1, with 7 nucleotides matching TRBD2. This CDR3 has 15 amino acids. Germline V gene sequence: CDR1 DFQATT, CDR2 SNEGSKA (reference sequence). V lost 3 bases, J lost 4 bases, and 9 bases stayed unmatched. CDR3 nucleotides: TGCAGTGCTAGTGAACCAAGCGGGGAGTACAATGAGCAGTTCTTC. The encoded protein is CSASEPSGEYNEQFF.

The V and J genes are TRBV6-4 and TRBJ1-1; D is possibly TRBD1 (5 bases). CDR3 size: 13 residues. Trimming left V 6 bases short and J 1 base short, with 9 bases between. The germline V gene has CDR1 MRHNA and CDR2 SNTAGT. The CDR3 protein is CASRADRNTEAFF. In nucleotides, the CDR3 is TGTGCCAGCAGGGCCGACAGGAACACTGAAGCTTTCTTT.

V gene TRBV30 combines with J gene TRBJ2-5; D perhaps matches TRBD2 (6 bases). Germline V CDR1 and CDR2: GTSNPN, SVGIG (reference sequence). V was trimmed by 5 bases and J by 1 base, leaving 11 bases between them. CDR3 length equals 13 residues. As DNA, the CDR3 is TGTGCCTGGGCCGGGGGATTCCAAGAGACCCAGTACTTC. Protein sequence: CAWAGGFQETQYF.

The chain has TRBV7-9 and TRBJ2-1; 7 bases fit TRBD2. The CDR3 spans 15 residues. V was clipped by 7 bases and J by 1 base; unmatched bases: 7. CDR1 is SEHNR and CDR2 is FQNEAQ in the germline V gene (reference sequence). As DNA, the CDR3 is TGTGCCAGCACCCGCGGGGGAGGGTCCTACAATGAGCAGTTCTTC. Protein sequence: CASTRGGGSYNEQFF.

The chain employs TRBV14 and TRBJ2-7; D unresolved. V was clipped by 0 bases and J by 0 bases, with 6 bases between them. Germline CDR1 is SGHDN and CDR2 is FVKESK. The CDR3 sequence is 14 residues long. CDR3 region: CASSQDVYSYEQYV. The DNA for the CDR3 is TGTGCCAGCAGCCAAGATGTCTACTCCTACGAGCAGTACGTC.

The CDR3 is CASSSLTVSNEQFF. The CDR3 DNA follows: TGTGCCAGCAGTTCGCTGACTGTAAGCAATGAGCAGTTCTTC. V is TRBV6-5 and J is TRBJ2-1; D gene unclear. Germline assignment: CDR1 MNHEY and CDR2 SVGAGI. The germline V and J ends were trimmed by 4 bases and 6 bases, with 13 bases remaining between them. The CDR3 is made up of 14 amino acids.

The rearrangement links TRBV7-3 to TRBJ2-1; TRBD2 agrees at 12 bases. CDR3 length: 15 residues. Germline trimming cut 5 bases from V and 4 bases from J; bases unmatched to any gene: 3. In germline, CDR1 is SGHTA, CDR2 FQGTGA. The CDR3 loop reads CASSPTSGGYNEQFF. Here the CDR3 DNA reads TGTGCCAGCAGCCCGACTAGCGGGGGTTACAATGAGCAGTTCTTC.

The CDR3 protein is CASSQELAGVSDTQYF. The CDR3 DNA is TGTGCCAGCAGCCAAGAACTAGCGGGAGTTTCAGATACGCAGTATTTT. The genes are TRBV3-1 (or the pseudogene TRBV3-2) and TRBJ2-3, with 11 bases identical to TRBD2. The CDR3 spans 16 residues. Germline V gene data show CDR1 as LGHDT and CDR2 as YNNKEL (reference sequence). Trimming at V came to 0 bases and at J to 4 bases, leaving 3 bases not matched to a gene.

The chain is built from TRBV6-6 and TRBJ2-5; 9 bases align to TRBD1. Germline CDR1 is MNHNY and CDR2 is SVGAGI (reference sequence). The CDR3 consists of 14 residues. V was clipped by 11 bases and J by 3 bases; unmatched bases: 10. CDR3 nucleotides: TGTGCCCACGGACAGGGGCTGGAAAAAGAGACCCAGTACTTC. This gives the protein CAHGQGLEKETQYF.